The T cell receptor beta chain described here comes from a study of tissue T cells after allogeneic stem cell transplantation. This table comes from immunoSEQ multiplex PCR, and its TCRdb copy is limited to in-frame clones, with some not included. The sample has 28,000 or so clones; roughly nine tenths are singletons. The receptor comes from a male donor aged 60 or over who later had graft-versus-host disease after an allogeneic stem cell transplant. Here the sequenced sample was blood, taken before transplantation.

CDR3 sequence reads: CASSVVPSGMFGETQYF. The CDR3 region has the DNA TGTGCCAGCAGCGTAGTCCCTAGCGGGATGTTCGGGGAGACCCAGTACTTC. The chain has TRBV9 and TRBJ2-5; 9 bases agree with TRBD2. The CDR3 is made up of 17 amino acids. The V and J ends lost 0 bases and 5 bases, in that order; junction bases with no gene match: 11. Germline V lookup: CDR1 SGDLS, CDR2 YYNGEE. The full variable domain, in which reference TRBV9 and TRBJ2-5 provide the parts outside the CDR3, is DSGVTQTPKHLITATGQRVTLRCSPRSGDLSVYWYQQSLDQGLQFLIQYYNGEERAKGNILERFSAQQFPDLHSELNLSSLELGDSALYFCASSVVPSGMFGETQYFGPGTRLLVL.